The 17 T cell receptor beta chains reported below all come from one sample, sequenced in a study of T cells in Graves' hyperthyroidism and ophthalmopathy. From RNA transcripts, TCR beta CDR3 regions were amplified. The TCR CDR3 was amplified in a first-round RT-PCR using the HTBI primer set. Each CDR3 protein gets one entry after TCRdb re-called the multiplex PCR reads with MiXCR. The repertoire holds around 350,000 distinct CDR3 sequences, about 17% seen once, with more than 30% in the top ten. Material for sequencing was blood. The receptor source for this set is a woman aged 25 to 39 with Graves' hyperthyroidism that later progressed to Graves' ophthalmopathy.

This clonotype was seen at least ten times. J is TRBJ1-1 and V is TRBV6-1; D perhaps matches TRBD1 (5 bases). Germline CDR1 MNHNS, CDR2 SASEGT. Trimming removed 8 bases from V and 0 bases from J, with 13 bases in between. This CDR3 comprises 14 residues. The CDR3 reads CASFPRDMNTEAFF. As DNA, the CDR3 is TGTGCCAGCTTCCCCAGGGATATGAACACTGAAGCTTTCTTT.

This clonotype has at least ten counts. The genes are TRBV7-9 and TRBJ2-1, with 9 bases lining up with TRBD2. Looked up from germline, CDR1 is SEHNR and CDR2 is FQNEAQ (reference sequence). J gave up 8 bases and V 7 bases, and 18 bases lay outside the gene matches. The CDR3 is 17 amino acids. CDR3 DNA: TGTGCCAGCATCCCCGGGATAGCGGGAGCAGGGCGGGATGAGCAGTTCTTC. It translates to CASIPGIAGAGRDEQFF.

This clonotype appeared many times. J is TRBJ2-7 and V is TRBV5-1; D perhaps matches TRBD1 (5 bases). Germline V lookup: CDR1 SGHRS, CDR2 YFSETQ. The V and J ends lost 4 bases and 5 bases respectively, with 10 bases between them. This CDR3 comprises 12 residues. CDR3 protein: CASSPTDHEQYF. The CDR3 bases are TGCGCCAGCAGCCCGACAGACCACGAGCAGTACTTC.

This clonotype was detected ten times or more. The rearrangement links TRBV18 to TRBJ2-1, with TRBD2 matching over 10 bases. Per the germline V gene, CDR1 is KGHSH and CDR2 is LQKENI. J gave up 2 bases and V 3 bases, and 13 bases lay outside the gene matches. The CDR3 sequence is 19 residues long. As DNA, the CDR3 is TGTGCCAGCTCACCCCCCCTCGTGCTAGCGGGGGAAGCCTACAATGAGCAGTTCTTC. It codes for CASSPPLVLAGEAYNEQFF.

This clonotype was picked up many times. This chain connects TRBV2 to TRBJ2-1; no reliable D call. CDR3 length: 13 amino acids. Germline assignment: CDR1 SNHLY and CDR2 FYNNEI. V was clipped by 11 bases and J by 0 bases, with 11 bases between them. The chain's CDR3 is CAFKVSSYNEQFF. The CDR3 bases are TGTGCCTTCAAGGTGAGCTCCTACAATGAGCAGTTCTTC.

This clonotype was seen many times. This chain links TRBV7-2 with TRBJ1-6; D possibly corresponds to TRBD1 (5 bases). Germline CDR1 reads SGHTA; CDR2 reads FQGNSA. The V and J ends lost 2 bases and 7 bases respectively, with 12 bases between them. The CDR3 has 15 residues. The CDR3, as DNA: TGTGCCAGCAGCTTAAGACGGGGACCCAATTCACCCCTCCACTTT. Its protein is CASSLRRGPNSPLHF.

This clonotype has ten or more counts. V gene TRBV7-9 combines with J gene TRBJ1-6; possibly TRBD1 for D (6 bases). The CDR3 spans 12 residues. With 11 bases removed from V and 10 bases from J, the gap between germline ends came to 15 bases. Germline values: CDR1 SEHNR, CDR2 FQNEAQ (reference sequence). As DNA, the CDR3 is TGTGCCTCCGAGGGGGAGCAATCACCCCTCCACTTT. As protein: CASEGEQSPLHF. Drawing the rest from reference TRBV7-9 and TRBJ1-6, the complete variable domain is DTGVSQNPRHKITKRGQNVTFRCDPISEHNRLYWYRQTLGQGPEFLTYFQNEAQLEKSRLLSDRFSAERPKGSFSTLEIQRTEQGDSAMYLCASEGEQSPLHFGNGTRLTVT.

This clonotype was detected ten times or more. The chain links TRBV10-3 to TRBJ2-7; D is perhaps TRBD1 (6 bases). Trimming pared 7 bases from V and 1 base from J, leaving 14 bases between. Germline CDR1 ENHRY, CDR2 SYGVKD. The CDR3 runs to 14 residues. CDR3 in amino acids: CAITSQGLSYEQYF. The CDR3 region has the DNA TGTGCCATCACTAGTCAGGGGTTATCCTACGAGCAGTACTTC.

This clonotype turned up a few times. For the CDR3, the DNA is TGCGCCAGCAGCCCGCCCCTGGGACTAGCGGGGTTCGAAGAGACCCAGTACTTC. Its translation is CASSPPLGLAGFEETQYF. This chain connects TRBV4-1 to TRBJ2-5; 13 bases are shared with TRBD2. The trim removed 4 bases at V and 3 bases at J, leaving 11 bases unmatched. The CDR3 consists of 18 residues. The V gene's germline CDR1 is MGHRA and CDR2 YSYEKL.

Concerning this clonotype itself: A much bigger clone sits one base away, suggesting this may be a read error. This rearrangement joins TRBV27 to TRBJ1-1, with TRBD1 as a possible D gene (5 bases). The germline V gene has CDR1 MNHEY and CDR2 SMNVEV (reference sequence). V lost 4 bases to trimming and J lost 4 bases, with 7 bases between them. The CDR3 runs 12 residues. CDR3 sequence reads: CASSSGATEAFF. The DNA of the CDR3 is TGTGCCAGCAGTTCCGGGGCCACTGAAGCTTTCTTT.

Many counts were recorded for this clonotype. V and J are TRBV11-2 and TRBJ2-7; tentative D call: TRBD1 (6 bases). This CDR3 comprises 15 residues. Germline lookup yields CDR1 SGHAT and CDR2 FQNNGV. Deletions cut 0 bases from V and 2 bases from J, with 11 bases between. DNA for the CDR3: TGTGCCAGCAGCTTAGAGGCAGGGGATACCTACGAGCAGTACTTC. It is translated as CASSLEAGDTYEQYF.

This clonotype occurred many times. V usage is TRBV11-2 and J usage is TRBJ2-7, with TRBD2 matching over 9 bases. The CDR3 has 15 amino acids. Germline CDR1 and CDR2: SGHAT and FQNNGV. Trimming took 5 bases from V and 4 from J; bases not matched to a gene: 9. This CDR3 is CASSPSGTSQYEQYF. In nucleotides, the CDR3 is TGTGCCAGCAGCCCCTCCGGGACTAGCCAATACGAGCAGTACTTC.

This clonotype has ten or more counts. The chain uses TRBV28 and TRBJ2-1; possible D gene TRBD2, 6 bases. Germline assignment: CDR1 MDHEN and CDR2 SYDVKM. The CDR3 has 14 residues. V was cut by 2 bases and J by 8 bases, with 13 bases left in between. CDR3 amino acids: CASSLVGRDDEQFF. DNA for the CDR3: TGTGCCAGCAGTTTAGTGGGGCGGGACGATGAGCAGTTCTTC.

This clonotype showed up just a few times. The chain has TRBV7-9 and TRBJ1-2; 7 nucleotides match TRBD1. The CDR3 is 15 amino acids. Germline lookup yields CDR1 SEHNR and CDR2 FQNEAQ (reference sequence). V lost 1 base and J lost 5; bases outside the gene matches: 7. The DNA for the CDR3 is TGTGCCAGCAGCTTAGAAGGAGACAGGGTGTATGGCTACACCTTC. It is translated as CASSLEGDRVYGYTF.

CDR3 in DNA: TGTGCCAGCCGAGGGTCCGCGGGCGAAAAACTGTTTTTT. This sequence encodes CASRGSAGEKLFF. This chain joins TRBV12-3 or TRBV12-4 and TRBJ1-4; D not certain. With 8 bases removed from V and 8 bases from J, the gap between germline ends came to 15 bases. This CDR3 has 13 amino acids.

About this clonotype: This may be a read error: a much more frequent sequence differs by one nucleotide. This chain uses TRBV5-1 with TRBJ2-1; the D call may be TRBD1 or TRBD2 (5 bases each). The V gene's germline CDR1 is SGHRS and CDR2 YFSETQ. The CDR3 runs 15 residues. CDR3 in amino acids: CASTFDPGPTNEQLF. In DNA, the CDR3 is TGCGCCAGCACCTTCGATCCGGGACCAACCAATGAGCAGCTCTTC.

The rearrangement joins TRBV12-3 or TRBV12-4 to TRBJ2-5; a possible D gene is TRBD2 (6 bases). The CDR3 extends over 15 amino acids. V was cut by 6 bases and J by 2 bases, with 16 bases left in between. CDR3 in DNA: TGTGCCAGCAGGGGCGGATCGACTAGACAAGAGACCCAGTACTTC. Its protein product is CASRGGSTRQETQYF.